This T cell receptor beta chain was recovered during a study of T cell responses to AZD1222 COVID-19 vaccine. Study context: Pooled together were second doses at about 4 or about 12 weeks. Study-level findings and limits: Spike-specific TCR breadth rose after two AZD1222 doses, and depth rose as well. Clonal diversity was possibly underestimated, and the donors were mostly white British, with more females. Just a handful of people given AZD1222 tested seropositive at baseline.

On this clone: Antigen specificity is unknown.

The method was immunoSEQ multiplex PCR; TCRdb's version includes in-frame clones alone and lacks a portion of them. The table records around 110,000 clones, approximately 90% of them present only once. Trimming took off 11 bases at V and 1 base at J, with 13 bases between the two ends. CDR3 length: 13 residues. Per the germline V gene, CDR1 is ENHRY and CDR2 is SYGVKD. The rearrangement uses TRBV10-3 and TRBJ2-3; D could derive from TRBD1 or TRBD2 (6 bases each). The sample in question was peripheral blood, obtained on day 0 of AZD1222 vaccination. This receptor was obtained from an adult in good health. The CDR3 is CACHGGGTDTQYF. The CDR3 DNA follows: TGTGCCTGCCACGGGGGCGGCACAGATACGCAGTATTTT.